These 22 T cell receptor beta chains were sequenced from one sample in a study of CD8 T cells in Susac syndrome. Random-hexamer reverse transcription was applied to roughly 0.45 to 1 ug RNA. Using its own MiXCR run on the immunoSEQ multiplex PCR reads, TCRdb lists one record per CDR3 protein. Among about 150,000 distinct CDR3 sequences listed, less than 97% were seen once. Sequencing was carried out using CD8+ T cells from PBMCs. Source of these receptors: a human donor with multiple sclerosis.

This rearrangement joins TRBV6-2 or TRBV6-3 to TRBJ2-7, with D perhaps being TRBD1 or TRBD2 (5 bases each). Germline V gene data show CDR1 as MNHEY and CDR2 as SVGEGT. V lost 0 bases and J 7 bases, leaving 19 bases between the germline ends. The CDR3 contains 16 residues. CDR3 DNA: TGTGCCAGCAGTTACTCGATAGGGCAGGGAGCTCGGGAGCAGTACGTC. Translation: CASSYSIGQGAREQYV.

The chain carries TRBV9 and TRBJ2-5, with D maybe TRBD2 (7 bases). CDR1 SGDLS and CDR2 YYNGEE come from the germline V gene. The CDR3 covers 15 residues. Trimming took off 0 bases at V and 2 bases at J, with 11 bases between the two ends. The CDR3: CASSVAGGTQETQYF. The CDR3 region has the DNA TGTGCCAGCAGCGTAGCCGGGGGGACACAAGAGACCCAGTACTTC.

The V call is TRBV7-9, the J call TRBJ1-2; no reliable D call. V lost 4 bases, J lost 8 bases, and 14 bases lay in between. From germline, CDR1 is SEHNR and CDR2 FQNEAQ (reference sequence). The CDR3 length is 13 residues. The CDR3 region has the DNA TGTGCCAGCAGCTCCGGTTTACTGCGCGGCTACACCTTC. This codes for CASSSGLLRGYTF.

The chain joins TRBV29-1 to TRBJ2-7; 10 positions match TRBD2. This CDR3 comprises 13 residues. The germline gives CDR1 SQVTM, CDR2 ANQGSEA. J was trimmed by 6 bases and V by 7 bases; bases with no gene match: 9. The CDR3 protein is CSAYSGGSGEQYF. CDR3 bases: TGCAGCGCATATAGCGGGGGGTCCGGCGAGCAGTACTTC.

The J gene is TRBJ2-1, the V gene TRBV29-1; possibly TRBD2 for D (5 bases). The CDR3 spans 12 residues. Looked up from germline, CDR1 is SQVTM and CDR2 is ANQGSEA. V was pared by 2 bases and J by 5 bases, with 7 bases between. The CDR3 here is CSVERGNNEQFF. The CDR3 nucleotides are TGCAGCGTTGAACGAGGGAACAATGAGCAGTTCTTC.

The J gene is TRBJ1-2, the V gene TRBV9; perhaps TRBD1 as D (6 bases). In germline, CDR1 is SGDLS, CDR2 YYNGEE. Trimming cost V 3 bases and J 5 bases, with 17 bases left between them. The CDR3 has 15 amino acids. In DNA form, the CDR3 reads TGTGCCAGCAGCGACCAATCGCAGGGGCGGTATGGCTACACCTTC. Amino acids: CASSDQSQGRYGYTF.

The V and J genes are TRBV19 and TRBJ1-5; D possibly corresponds to TRBD1 (6 bases). Germline CDR1 and CDR2: LNHDA and SQIVND (reference sequence). This CDR3 region has 16 residues. Trimming removed 11 bases at V and 2 bases at J, with 22 bases between. The CDR3 DNA reads TGTGCCTCAAAAAACGGGGTACAGGGCGGCAATCAGCCCCAGCATTTT. As protein: CASKNGVQGGNQPQHF.

The genes are TRBV9 and TRBJ1-2; D not certain. There are 11 residues in the CDR3. Germline V gene lookup returns CDR1 SGDLS and CDR2 YYNGEE. V lost 3 bases and J lost 6, with 6 bases in between. CDR3 loop: CASSAGDGYTF. The CDR3 DNA follows: TGTGCCAGCAGCGCCGGGGATGGCTACACCTTC.

The DNA of the CDR3 is TGCAGCGTTGAATCCGGACAGGATCTGTATGGCTACACCTTC. Protein sequence: CSVESGQDLYGYTF. The genes are TRBV29-1 and TRBJ1-2; 7 nucleotides line up with TRBD1. Looked up from germline, CDR1 is SQVTM and CDR2 is ANQGSEA. With 2 bases clipped from V and 5 bases from J, the junction kept 8 bases outside the gene matches. The CDR3 contains 14 residues.

The rearrangement links TRBV7-9 to TRBJ1-2; TRBD1 matches at 8 bases. Germline values: CDR1 SEHNR, CDR2 FQNEAQ (reference sequence). Germline trimming cut 5 bases from V and 8 bases from J; bases unmatched to any gene: 7. The CDR3 length is 13 residues. CDR3 in amino acids: CASSTGTGEGYTF. CDR3 sequence (DNA): TGTGCCAGCAGCACCGGGACAGGAGAGGGCTACACCTTC. Complete variable domain (other parts from reference TRBV7-9 and TRBJ1-2): DTGVSQNPRHKITKRGQNVTFRCDPISEHNRLYWYRQTLGQGPEFLTYFQNEAQLEKSRLLSDRFSAERPKGSFSTLEIQRTEQGDSAMYLCASSTGTGEGYTFGSGTRLTVV.

The chain combines TRBV5-1 with TRBJ2-1; a possible D gene is TRBD2 (5 bases). V lost 3 bases to trimming and J lost 5 bases, with 9 bases between them. This CDR3 contains 13 residues. Germline V gene sequence: CDR1 SGHRS, CDR2 YFSETQ. The CDR3 DNA follows: TGCGCCAGCAGCTCTCCCGGGGACAATGAGCAGTTCTTC. Its translation is CASSSPGDNEQFF.

The rearrangement uses TRBV29-1 and TRBJ2-3; D uncertain. V gave up 2 bases and J gave up 0 bases, with 12 bases separating them. There are 15 residues in the CDR3. CDR1 and CDR2 from the germline V gene are SQVTM and ANQGSEA. The CDR3, as DNA: TGCAGCGTTGAAAGCTGGAAGTTTAGCACAGATACGCAGTATTTT. It translates to CSVESWKFSTDTQYF.

This sequence joins TRBV3-1 and TRBJ2-1; D is unresolved. This CDR3 has 13 residues. Trimming removed 1 base from V and 6 bases from J, with 7 bases in between. The germline gives CDR1 LGHDT, CDR2 YNNKEL (reference sequence). The DNA for the CDR3 is TGTGCCAGCAGCCAAGGAGCCGGCAATGAGCAGTTCTTC. Its protein product is CASSQGAGNEQFF.

The V gene is TRBV7-9, the J gene TRBJ2-5; D might be TRBD2 (5 bases). Germline V gives CDR1 SEHNR, CDR2 FQNEAQ (reference sequence). CDR3 length equals 13 residues. V lost 5 bases and J 7 bases, leaving 14 bases between the germline ends. CDR3 amino acids: CASSPGPEGTQYF. For the CDR3, the DNA is TGTGCCAGCAGCCCAGGACCAGAGGGGACCCAGTACTTC.

The chain joins TRBV13 to TRBJ2-7; D ambiguous. This CDR3 has 11 amino acids. The germline V gene encodes CDR1 PRHDT and CDR2 FYEKMQ (reference sequence). V lost 3 bases and J 6 bases, leaving 6 bases between the germline ends. CDR3 amino acids: CASSLSGEQYF. The CDR3 nucleotides are TGTGCCAGCAGCTTGTCCGGCGAGCAGTACTTC.

This clonotype occurred a few times. The chain employs TRBV29-1 and TRBJ2-5; 14 bases match TRBD2. The germline gives CDR1 SQVTM, CDR2 ANQGSEA. Losses at the gene ends were 5 bases for V and 5 bases for J; bases not matched to a gene: 7. CDR3 length: 15 amino acids. CDR3 residues: CSVLGLAGGRETQYF. The CDR3 DNA follows: TGCAGCGTTCTTGGACTAGCGGGGGGTAGGGAGACCCAGTACTTC.

The genes are TRBV14 and TRBJ2-2, with unresolved D. The CDR3 covers 13 residues. Germline CDR1 and CDR2: SGHDN and FVKESK. V shed 3 bases and J shed 5 bases, with 7 bases lying between them. CDR3 bases: TGTGCCAGCAGCCATGCGCATACCGGGGAGCTGTTTTTT. It codes for CASSHAHTGELFF.

The chain employs TRBV6-1 and TRBJ1-5; a weak D match, TRBD1 (5 bases). V shed 6 bases and J shed 0 bases, with 12 bases lying between them. The germline gives CDR1 MNHNS, CDR2 SASEGT. This CDR3 region has 15 residues. DNA for the CDR3: TGTGCCAGCAGAAAGACAGATAATAGCAATCAGCCCCAGCATTTT. As protein: CASRKTDNSNQPQHF.

This sequence joins TRBV7-9 and TRBJ2-5, with 8 bases matching TRBD2. Germline loops: CDR1 SEHNR, CDR2 FQNEAQ (reference sequence). This CDR3 spans 11 amino acids. V lost 6 bases to trimming and J lost 14 bases; unmatched junction nucleotides: 8. CDR3 nucleotide sequence: TGTGCCAGCAGATTTAGCGGGGCCCCTTACTTC. This gives the protein CASRFSGAPYF.

The chain joins TRBV12-3 or TRBV12-4 to TRBJ2-3; 8 bases fit TRBD2. This CDR3 is 15 amino acids long. The V gene end was trimmed by 1 base and the J gene end by 2 bases; junction bases not matched to a gene: 2. CDR3 in amino acids: CASSLGGGITDTQYF. As DNA, the CDR3 is TGTGCCAGCAGTTTAGGCGGGGGGATCACAGATACGCAGTATTTT.

The CDR3 DNA reads TGCAGTGCATACGGTGGACAGGGGGCTTTCTCTCAGCCCCAGCATTTT. As protein: CSAYGGQGAFSQPQHF. The chain uses TRBV20-1 and TRBJ1-5; TRBD1 matches at 11 bases. Per the germline V gene, CDR1 is DFQATT and CDR2 is SNEGSKA (reference sequence). This CDR3 contains 16 residues. V was clipped by 6 bases and J by 6 bases; unmatched bases: 13.

The V call is TRBV5-1, the J call TRBJ2-7; D ambiguous. The CDR3 extends over 12 amino acids. Germline lookup yields CDR1 SGHRS and CDR2 YFSETQ. The germline V and J ends were trimmed by 0 bases and 6 bases, with 7 bases remaining between them. The CDR3 here is CASSLGPGEQYF. CDR3 DNA sequence: TGCGCCAGCAGCTTGGGGCCCGGCGAGCAGTACTTC.